This T cell receptor (beta chain) was obtained from a study of cytomegalovirus exposure and HLA in healthy donors. Per the germline V gene, CDR1 is SEHNR and CDR2 is FQNEAQ (reference sequence). The length of the CDR3 is 13 residues. Unmatched junction bases numbered 10, after V lost 8 bases and J lost 9 bases. Libraries were prepared by immunoSEQ multiplex PCR; TCRdb keeps only in-frame clonotypes and omits some of them. The table records 200,000 or so clones, around nine tenths of them present only once. The rearrangement joins TRBV7-9 to TRBJ2-1, with TRBD2 identical over 7 bases. Sequenced sample: PBMCs. The sequence derives from a young woman in good health and CMV-seronegative. The CDR3 reads CASEEAGSGEQFF. The CDR3 bases are TGTGCCAGCGAGGAAGCGGGAAGCGGTGAGCAGTTCTTC.